This record concerns one T cell receptor beta chain sequence. Its antigen remains unidentified. Base qualities are missing; no much larger clone stands one base away. The CDR3 goes from the cysteine to the phenylalanine over 15 residues. Of the read, only the CDR3 DNA is kept; its 45 bases are in frame from base 1. The germline V and J ends show losses of 6 bases and 5 bases respectively, and no gene match explains 9 bases of the junction. The germline V gene (reference sequence) yields LNHNV for CDR1 and YYDKDF for CDR2. The donors were healthy, HIV-negative adults who had no recently reported acute infections or vaccinations. Every donor was a Caucasian adult living in Nashville, Tennessee, USA. For unsorted samples, about 85 million PBMCs were counted and genomic DNA was extracted with the QIAamp DNA Blood Mini kit. Blood was collected by leukapheresis, and PBMCs were isolated by Ficoll-Histopaque density gradient centrifugation and then cryopreserved in liquid nitrogen vapor phase.

The data are from a study of shared clonotypes between healthy human individuals (TCRdb year 2020). In the study overall: The cohort included a few men and a couple of women between 18 and 49 years of age. Leukapheresis yielded between about 0.85 and 10 billion PBMCs per donor. Blood TCR repertoires of about 5 healthy adults were deeply sequenced to estimate repertoire size and the extent of clonotype sharing between individuals. To increase sequencing depth and limit assay-specific biases, TCR repertoire library preparation and sequencing were carried out by different laboratories using diverse techniques. General conclusions and limits of the study: Because the study included only a small number of donors, the genetic and exposure-history diversity represented was limited. Based on pairwise subsampling, the degree of clonotype sharing among donors was expected to be affected by sequencing depth. Only blood was sampled, and tissue TCR repertoires likely differ from those in blood.

Using the deep immunoSEQ assay, TCR CDR3 regions were amplified from genomic DNA by multiplex PCR. Extracted genomic DNA from each cell subset was distributed evenly across all wells of several immunoSEQ 96-well plates, and each plate was treated as a replicate. For unsorted PBMC, each replicate PCR was loaded with roughly 270 ng genomic DNA, equivalent to 30,000 or so T cell genomes. Ten immunoSEQ deep assay plates were used to sequence the unsorted PBMC genomic DNA. Purified libraries were measured with a Qubit 3.0 fluorometer, size-checked on a Bioanalyzer 2100, and measured again with the KAPA Library Quantification kit. A separate single-read 150-cycle Illumina NextSeq 550 flow cell was used to sequence each immunoSEQ 96-well plate. Per the source publication's procedure: Because only junctional sequences without quality scores were contained in the immunoSEQ output, filtering matching that applied to full-length reads could not be performed. To assign V/J genes and CDR3, sequences were annotated using PyIR, a Python wrapper for IgBLAST v1.9, with IMGT germline references. Reads were filtered out if the reads had weak V/J assignments (E-value above 1e-6), no CDR3, stop codons, out-of-frame junctions, or ambiguous translated residues. A V3J clonotype was defined by an identical inferred V gene, J gene, and CDR3 amino acid sequence. The percentage overlap between two repertoires was calculated by dividing the number of shared unique clonotypes by the size of the smaller repertoire. Repertoire richness was assessed with RTK rarefaction, the Chao1 estimator, and Recon v2.1 estimates of unobserved clonotypes. Drawn from immuneACCESS, this table holds only the in-frame rearrangements with V and J called that TCRdb kept. Clones are partly lost; checked studies trace under half to an unresolved V gene and leave the rest unexplained. V, J and clone size are taken as reported in that table, and D and trimming were inferred from the DNA itself. The sample records 450,000 to 500,000 clones, around 80% of which are singletons. The top ten constitute around 12% of the sample.

This chain is built from TRBV15 and TRBJ2-3; 9 middle bases align to TRBD2. The TCR comes from a woman in her forties in good health. Some clones in this sample may be carry-over from other donors' samples. The sample was PBMCs. The nucleotide sequence is given as TGTGCCACCAGTCAGAGGGCTAGCGGGGAAGATACGCAGTATTTT. This encodes CATSQRASGEDTQYF. This CDR3, with the reference TRBV15 and TRBJ2-3 proteins standing in past its ends, gives the full variable domain DAMVIQNPRYQVTQFGKPVTLSCSQTLNHNVMYWYQQKSSQAPKLLFHYYDKDFNNEADTPDNFQSRRPNTSFCFLDIRSPGLGDTAMYLCATSQRASGEDTQYFGPGTRLTVL.